This record looks at one T cell receptor beta chain sequence and its context. Its antigen is not known. This sample was taken from a study of cytomegalovirus exposure and HLA in healthy donors. The PCR had 60 Vbeta and 13 Jbeta primers. Clones were sequenced by immunoSEQ multiplex PCR, and TCRdb holds only the in-frame ones, with some missing. The sample has about 130,000 clones; approximately 80% are singletons. This CDR3 is built from 14 residues. CDR1 is WNHNN, CDR2 SYGVQD, per germline (reference sequence). Losses at the gene ends were 5 bases for V and 4 bases for J; bases not matched to a gene: 3. General study points: In vitro testing confirmed a few CMV-associated chains as specific for CMV antigens. A classifier reportedly called cytomegalovirus status with high sensitivity and specificity.

This clonotype was obtained from a man in his forties in good health and CMV-seronegative. The sample was PBMCs. The rearrangement links TRBV10-1 to TRBJ2-5; TRBD1 agrees at 11 bases. The CDR3 coding sequence is TGCGCCAGCAGTTCTGGACAGGGGGCAGAGACCCAGTACTTC. Amino acids: CASSSGQGAETQYF.